This T cell receptor (beta chain) was identified during a study of beta chain features in type 1 diabetes. Across the whole study: Cell yields, gender and age were comparable in patients and healthy donors. The study, taken as a whole, reports: Shortening that was moderate but significant affected the TCRB CDR3s of Type 1 diabetes patients in all four CD4+ subsets. The influence of HLA type on TCRB rearrangement stayed undetermined. Short templates might get an advantage during PCR, and this would be equal in patients and controls.

The CDR3 totals 11 residues. Germline V gene lookup returns CDR1 MNHEY and CDR2 SMNVEV (reference sequence). A remark on this clone: Antigen unknown.

TCRB transcripts that were expressed got sequenced, as all of the isolated RNA had been reverse transcribed. Profiled with immunoSEQ multiplex PCR; TCRdb holds only in-frame clones, not every one. The sample records about 350,000 clones, less than 20% being singletons. The chain uses TRBV27 and TRBJ2-7; 10 bases line up with TRBD2. The sequencing input was naive CD4+ T cells from blood. The source of this sequence is a woman younger than 30 in good health. CDR3 residues: CASGRSYEQYF. In DNA, the CDR3 is TGTGCTAGCGGGAGGTCTTACGAGCAGTACTTC.